This passage covers 13 T cell receptor beta chains from one sample sequenced in a study of cytomegalovirus exposure and HLA in healthy donors. Primers for the PCR totalled 60 Vbeta and 13 Jbeta. Only in-frame clones appear in the TCRdb table, and some are missing; sequencing was by immunoSEQ multiplex PCR. The profile shows 150,000 to 200,000 clones, 85% to 90% of them singletons. The source material was PBMCs. The receptor source for this set is a woman aged 18-29 years in good health and CMV-seronegative.

J is TRBJ2-7 and V is TRBV19; 8 bases fit TRBD1. J lost 3 bases, V lost 6 bases, and 7 bases had no gene match. The CDR3 loop spans 14 amino acids. CDR1 and CDR2 from the germline V gene are LNHDA and SQIVND (reference sequence). CDR3 DNA: TGTGCCAGTAGCCGGGACAGGTATAGCTACGAGCAGTACTTC. Protein: CASSRDRYSYEQYF.

The V call is TRBV7-9, the J call TRBJ2-7; 8 nucleotides line up with TRBD2. The trim removed 4 bases at V and 0 bases at J, leaving 2 bases unmatched. The CDR3 totals 14 residues. CDR1 and CDR2 (germline): SEHNR, FQNEAQ (reference sequence). CDR3 coding DNA: TGTGCCAGCAGCTACGGGGGGGGCTCCTACGAGCAGTACTTC. It encodes CASSYGGGSYEQYF.

V gene TRBV2 combines with J gene TRBJ1-2; D uncertain. Per the germline V gene, CDR1 is SNHLY and CDR2 is FYNNEI. Between the trimmed V and J ends, which lost 4 bases and 1 base, there was a span of 7 bases. CDR3 size: 13 residues. CDR3 DNA sequence: TGTGCCAGCAGTGTGGAGGGTAACTATGGCTACACCTTC. Its translation is CASSVEGNYGYTF. The entire variable domain, with the rest obtained from reference TRBV2 and TRBJ1-2, is as follows: EPEVTQTPSHQVTQMGQEVILRCVPISNHLYFYWYRQILGQKVEFLVSFYNNEISEKSEIFDDQFSVERPDGSNFTLKIRSTKLEDSAMYFCASSVEGNYGYTFGSGTRLTVV.

The chain employs TRBV16 and TRBJ1-5; D is unresolved. V was cut by 2 bases and J by 3 bases, with 11 bases left in between. Germline V gene lookup returns CDR1 KGHSY and CDR2 FQNENV. The CDR3 contains 15 residues. CDR3 bases: TGTGCCAGCAGCCAAGTCAGAGGGATCAATCAGCCCCAGCATTTT. Translated, it gives CASSQVRGINQPQHF.

The rearrangement links TRBV13 to TRBJ1-2; possibly TRBD1 for D (5 bases). Germline values: CDR1 PRHDT, CDR2 FYEKMQ (reference sequence). This CDR3 is built from 14 residues. The V gene lost 1 base and the J gene lost 6 bases, with 12 bases spanning the gap. CDR3 region: CASSLAQGSDGYTF. The CDR3 region has the DNA TGTGCCAGCAGCTTAGCGCAGGGTTCGGATGGCTACACCTTC.

The rearrangement joins TRBV18 to TRBJ2-5; 8 nucleotides line up with TRBD2. V lost 3 bases, J lost 4 bases, and 1 base stayed unmatched. CDR3 length: 13 residues. Germline CDR1 is KGHSH and CDR2 is LQKENI. The CDR3 nucleotides are TGTGCCAGCTCACCCCGGGAGGGAGAGACCCAGTACTTC. Protein sequence: CASSPREGETQYF. Full variable domain (outside the CDR3, taken from reference TRBV18 and TRBJ2-5): NAGVMQNPRHLVRRRGQEARLRCSPMKGHSHVYWYRQLPEEGLKFMVYLQKENIIDESGMPKERFSAEFPKEGPSILRIQQVVRGDSAAYFCASSPREGETQYFGPGTRLLVL.

The J gene is TRBJ2-7, the V gene TRBV19; D is perhaps TRBD2 (6 bases). The CDR3 has 14 amino acids. CDR1 and CDR2 (germline): LNHDA, SQIVND (reference sequence). Trimming removed 5 bases from V and 2 bases from J, with 13 bases in between. CDR3 bases: TGTGCCAGTAGTCCTGGGACTGGCCCCTACGAGCAGTACTTC. It specifies CASSPGTGPYEQYF. The full variable domain, completed using reference TRBV19 and TRBJ2-7, is DGGITQSPKYLFRKEGQNVTLSCEQNLNHDAMYWYRQDPGQGLRLIYYSQIVNDFQKGDIAEGYSVSREKKESFPLTVTSAQKNPTAFYLCASSPGTGPYEQYFGPGTRLTVT.

V gene TRBV4-3 combines with J gene TRBJ1-2, with 8 bases lining up with TRBD1. The CDR3 consists of 16 residues. CDR1 and CDR2 from the germline V gene are LGHNA and YSLEER. The V and J ends lost 1 base and 4 bases, in that order; junction bases with no gene match: 8. The CDR3 DNA follows: TGCGCCAGCAGCCAAGGGAGCGGGACAGGTCTCTATGGCTACACCTTC. This translates into CASSQGSGTGLYGYTF.

There are a few counts of this clone. This sequence joins TRBV27 and TRBJ2-7; 7 bases are a match to TRBD2. Unmatched junction bases numbered 14, after V lost 5 bases and J lost 4 bases. Looked up from germline, CDR1 is MNHEY and CDR2 is SMNVEV (reference sequence). CDR3 length: 16 amino acids. The CDR3 loop reads CASSRSGTLGGYEQYF. CDR3 nucleotides: TGTGCCAGCAGTCGCTCCGGGACCCTCGGGGGGTACGAGCAGTACTTC.

This clone was seen a single time. V gene TRBV30 combines with J gene TRBJ1-1, with TRBD1 matching over 8 bases. Germline V gene lookup returns CDR1 GTSNPN and CDR2 SVGIG (reference sequence). The junction had 9 bases not matched to a gene; V was cut back by 1 base and J by 5 bases. The CDR3 runs to 15 residues. DNA of the CDR3: TGTGCCTGGAGTGCGCAGGGGGCAAGTTGGACTGAAGCTTTCTTT. Protein sequence: CAWSAQGASWTEAFF.

The genes are TRBV21-1 and TRBJ1-6; the table's TRBD1 call for D was not verified on the DNA. TRBV21-1 is designated a pseudogene. CDR3 length: 15 amino acids. CDR3 in amino acids: CASSNPGRPYSPLHF. The CDR3 DNA reads TGTGCCAGCAGCAACCCAGGGCGACCGTATTCACCCCTCCACTTT.

This clone was recorded once. V and J are TRBV5-4 and TRBJ2-3; D is possibly TRBD2 (6 bases). This CDR3 has 16 amino acids. Trimming took 0 bases from V and 0 from J, leaving 11 bases between them. Germline CDR1 reads SGHNT; CDR2 reads YYREEE (reference sequence). CDR3 nucleotides: TGTGCCAGCAGCTTGGCCGGGAGCCTAAGCACAGATACGCAGTATTTT. Its translation is CASSLAGSLSTDTQYF.

V and J are TRBV6-5 and TRBJ1-1; D not resolved. CDR3 length equals 13 residues. Trimming shortened V by 2 bases and J by 4 bases, and 8 bases separated the two germline ends. Germline V gene data show CDR1 as MNHEY and CDR2 as SVGAGI. CDR3 sequence: CASSYRWSTEAFF. Written as DNA, the CDR3 is TGTGCCAGCAGTTACCGGTGGAGCACTGAAGCTTTCTTT.